This note documents a single T cell receptor beta chain sequence. There is no known antigen for this receptor. Base quality data are lacking; no much larger clone is found one base away. This entry comes from a study of brain metastases from non-small cell lung cancer (dated by TCRdb to between 2018 and 2021). With regard to the full study: In non-small-cell lung cancer patients, the researchers characterized the immune microenvironment of brain metastases and primary tumors that had been resected as matched pairs.

Library preparation was by the immunoSEQ multiplex PCR assay. Alongside a 770-gene immune expression panel, the team sequenced the T-cell receptor beta chain repertoire. TCRdb's version of the immuneACCESS table is confined to in-frame rearrangements and falls short of the full clone set. An unresolved V gene accounts for under half of the shortfall where checked; the remainder is of unknown origin. The sample contains several thousand clones, approximately 86% of them found a single time. Over 3.5% of the sample is in the top ten clones. The cohort comprised 35 to 50 patients with surgically resected non-small-cell lung cancer who had both primary tumor and brain metastasis specimens. Archival formalin-fixed, paraffin-embedded tissues were used as the tumor specimens. For CDR1 and CDR2, the germline V gene lists SGHRS and YFSETQ. The CDR3, cysteine through phenylalanine, is 14 amino acids long. The only DNA kept is the CDR3, 42 bases in frame from the first base. Clipping removes 3 bases from V and 1 base from J, with 3 as the unmatched junction base count.

The research as a whole found: T-cell clones were apparently expanded in almost 65% of brain metastases relative to the matched primary tumors. Lower T-cell infiltration was exhibited by brain metastases compared with primary tumors (P < 0.001). TCR repertoires were found to be largely shared between paired brain metastases and primary tumors, although sparse T-cell densities were observed in the brain metastases.

The V and J segments used are TRBV5-1 and TRBJ1-1, and 7 junction bases match TRBD1. Sample: primary lung tumor tissue. The sample's cell subset or site, from its label and the paper: primary lung tumor paired with brain metastasis. This receptor was taken from a donor older than 35 with non-small cell lung cancer. The nucleotides are TGCGCCAGCAGCTGGGACAGACCGAACACTGAAGCTTTCTTT. This translates into CASSWDRPNTEAFF.